This TCR beta chain came from a study of cytomegalovirus exposure and HLA in healthy donors. The wider study: Of all 400 or so donors who were genotyped, roughly 81% belonged to the Caucasian-associated ancestry cluster. Findings and caveats of the study: It was reported in a later analysis that an Asian-associated ancestry cluster showed fewer N-insertions than the approximately 700-donor mean. Accounts indicate the classifier identified cytomegalovirus status with strong specificity and sensitivity.

Healthy bone marrow donors made up the donors. On this clone: Antigen: not known.

The study ran its PCR with 60 Vbeta and 13 Jbeta primers. Some clones are missing from TCRdb's copy, which holds only in-frame ones; the method was immunoSEQ multiplex PCR. The repertoire has about 200,000 clones, 70% to 90% of them found once; the top ten carry about 2.5%. V shed 7 bases and J shed 4 bases, with 11 bases lying between them. Looked up from germline, CDR1 is MDHEN and CDR2 is SYDVKM. The CDR3 totals 13 residues. The chain is built from TRBV28 and TRBJ2-1; D gene uncertain. The clonotype comes from a woman aged 45-60 years in good health and CMV-seronegative. Sample: PBMCs. CDR3 region: CASTNSLYNEQFF. CDR3 DNA sequence: TGTGCCAGCACTAACAGCTTATACAATGAGCAGTTCTTC. Looking up the rest from reference TRBV28 and TRBJ2-1 gives the full variable domain: DVKVTQSSRYLVKRTGEKVFLECVQDMDHENMFWYRQDPGLGLRLIYFSYDVKMKEKGDIPEGYSVSREKKERFSLILESASTNQTSMYLCASTNSLYNEQFFGPGTRLTVL.